A single sample gave rise to the 4 T cell receptor beta chains below, sequenced in a study of cytomegalovirus exposure and HLA in healthy donors. With 60 Vbeta and 13 Jbeta primers, the PCR was carried out. Here immunoSEQ multiplex PCR was the method, and the copy in TCRdb shows in-frame clones only, minus some. Among 150,000 to 200,000 clones, 82% were seen once, and the ten largest hold around 0.91%. The sequenced material came from PBMCs. The receptors come from a girl aged 2 to 9 in good health and CMV-seropositive.

The CDR3 loop is CASSPTYRDNEQFF. CDR3 coding DNA: TGTGCCAGTAGTCCGACGTACCGGGACAATGAGCAGTTCTTC. This chain links TRBV19 with TRBJ2-1; D unresolved. The CDR3 is 14 residues long. With 5 bases removed from V and 5 bases from J, the gap between germline ends came to 13 bases. Germline values: CDR1 LNHDA, CDR2 SQIVND (reference sequence). Combining the CDR3 with reference TRBV19 and TRBJ2-1 gives the whole variable domain DGGITQSPKYLFRKEGQNVTLSCEQNLNHDAMYWYRQDPGQGLRLIYYSQIVNDFQKGDIAEGYSVSREKKESFPLTVTSAQKNPTAFYLCASSPTYRDNEQFFGPGTRLTVL.

The chain carries TRBV5-1 and TRBJ1-2; D gene uncertain. V was shortened by 1 base and J by 8 bases, with 9 bases between the two germline ends. The CDR3 loop spans 12 amino acids. Germline CDR1 is SGHRS and CDR2 is YFSETQ. DNA for the CDR3: TGCGCCAGCAGCTTGAATCGGGAAGGCTACACCTTC. Translating it yields CASSLNREGYTF.

This clone was seen just once. This chain links TRBV29-1 with TRBJ2-2; D remains ambiguous. This CDR3 spans 13 amino acids. The V gene lost 4 bases and the J gene lost 2 bases, with 8 bases spanning the gap. Germline V lookup: CDR1 SQVTM, CDR2 ANQGSEA. The CDR3 coding sequence is TGCAGCGTTGGACGGGTAAACACCGGGGAGCTGTTTTTT. Its translation: CSVGRVNTGELFF.

The rearrangement links TRBV2 to TRBJ2-5, with 7 bases identical to TRBD1. V lost 8 bases to trimming and J lost 0 bases; unmatched junction nucleotides: 6. The CDR3 covers 14 residues. Germline V gene sequence: CDR1 SNHLY, CDR2 FYNNEI. Here the CDR3 reads CASQDRSYQETQYF. DNA of the CDR3: TGTGCCAGCCAGGACAGGTCGTACCAAGAGACCCAGTACTTC.